One and the same sample provided the 2 T cell receptor beta chains below, sequenced in a study of CD8 T cells in Susac syndrome. It was with random hexamers that 0.5 to 1 ug RNA was reverse transcribed. TCRdb ran MiXCR on the immunoSEQ multiplex PCR reads and lists one entry per CDR3 protein. Of around 70,000 distinct CDR3 sequences listed, approximately 94% are singletons. Sequences were obtained from CD8+ T cells from PBMCs. Receptors were obtained from a human donor with multiple sclerosis.

The chain recombines TRBV29-1 with TRBJ2-1; 7 nucleotides agree with TRBD1. V trimming: 7 bases; J trimming: 2 bases; junction bases outside the gene matches: 5. The CDR3 is 13 residues long. Germline loops: CDR1 SQVTM, CDR2 ANQGSEA. DNA of the CDR3: TGCAGCGATTACAGGGGCGCCTACAATGAGCAGTTCTTC. Protein: CSDYRGAYNEQFF.

The chain employs TRBV20-1 and TRBJ2-1, with a possible D match to TRBD1 (6 bases). This CDR3 spans 17 amino acids. The ends were cut back, 6 bases at V and 1 base at J, with 22 bases in the middle. Per the germline V gene, CDR1 is DFQATT and CDR2 is SNEGSKA (reference sequence). CDR3 bases: TGCAGTGCCAAACCACGACAGGACCCAGGGTCCTACAATGAGCAGTTCTTC. This encodes CSAKPRQDPGSYNEQFF.